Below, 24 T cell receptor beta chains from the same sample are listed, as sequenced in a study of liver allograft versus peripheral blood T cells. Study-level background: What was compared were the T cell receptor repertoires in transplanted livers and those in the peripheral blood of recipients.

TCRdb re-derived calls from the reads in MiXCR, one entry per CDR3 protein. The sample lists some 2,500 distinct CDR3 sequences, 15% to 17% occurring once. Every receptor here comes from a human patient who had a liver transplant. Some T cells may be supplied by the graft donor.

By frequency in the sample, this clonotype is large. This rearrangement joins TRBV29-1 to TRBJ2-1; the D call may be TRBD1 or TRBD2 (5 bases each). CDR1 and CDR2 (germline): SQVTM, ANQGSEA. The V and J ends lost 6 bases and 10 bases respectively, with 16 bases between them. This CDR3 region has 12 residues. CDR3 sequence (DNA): TGCAGCGTCCTCAGTGGGGACGGCGAGCAGTTCTTC. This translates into CSVLSGDGEQFF.

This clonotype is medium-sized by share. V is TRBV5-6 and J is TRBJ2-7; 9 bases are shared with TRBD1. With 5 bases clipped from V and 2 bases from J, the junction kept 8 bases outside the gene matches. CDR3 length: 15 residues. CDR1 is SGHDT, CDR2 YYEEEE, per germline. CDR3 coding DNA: TGTGCCAGCAGTACGGGGACAGGGAGGACCTACGAGCAGTACTTC. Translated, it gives CASSTGTGRTYEQYF.

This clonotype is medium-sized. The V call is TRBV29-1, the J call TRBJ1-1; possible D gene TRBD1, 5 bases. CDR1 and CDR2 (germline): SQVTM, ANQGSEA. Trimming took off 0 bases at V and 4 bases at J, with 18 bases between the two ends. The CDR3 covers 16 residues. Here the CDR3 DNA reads TGCAGCGTTGAAGACTTTGAGGACAATCCTGGCACTGAAGCTTTCTTT. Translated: CSVEDFEDNPGTEAFF.

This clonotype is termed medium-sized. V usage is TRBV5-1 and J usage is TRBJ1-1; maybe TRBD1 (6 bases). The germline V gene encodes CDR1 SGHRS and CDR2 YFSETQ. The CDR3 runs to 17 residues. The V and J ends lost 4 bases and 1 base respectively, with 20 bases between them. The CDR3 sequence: CASSQRYTGSPNTEAFF. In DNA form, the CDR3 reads TGCGCCAGCAGCCAACGATACACAGGGTCCCCGAACACTGAAGCTTTCTTT.

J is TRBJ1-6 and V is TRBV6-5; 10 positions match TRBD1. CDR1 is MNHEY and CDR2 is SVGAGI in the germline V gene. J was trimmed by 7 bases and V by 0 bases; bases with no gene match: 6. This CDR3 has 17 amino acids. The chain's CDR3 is CASSYSGAGQGNSPLHF. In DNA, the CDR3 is TGTGCCAGCAGTTACTCGGGGGCGGGACAGGGGAATTCACCCCTCCACTTT.

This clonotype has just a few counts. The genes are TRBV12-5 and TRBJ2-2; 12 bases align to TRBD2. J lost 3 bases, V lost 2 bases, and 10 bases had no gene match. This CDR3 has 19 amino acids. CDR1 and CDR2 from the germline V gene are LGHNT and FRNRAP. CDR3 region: CASGLIPLAGGPHTGELFF. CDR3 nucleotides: TGTGCTAGTGGTTTGATACCTCTAGCGGGGGGGCCCCACACCGGGGAGCTGTTTTTT.

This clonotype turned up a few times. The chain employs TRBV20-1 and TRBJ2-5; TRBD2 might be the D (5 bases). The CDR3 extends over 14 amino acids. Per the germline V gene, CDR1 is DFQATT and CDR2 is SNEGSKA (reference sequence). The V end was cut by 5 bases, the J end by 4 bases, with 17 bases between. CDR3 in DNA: TGCAGTGCTGGGGAGTATGGGCTGAGAGAGACCCAGTACTTC. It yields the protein CSAGEYGLRETQYF.

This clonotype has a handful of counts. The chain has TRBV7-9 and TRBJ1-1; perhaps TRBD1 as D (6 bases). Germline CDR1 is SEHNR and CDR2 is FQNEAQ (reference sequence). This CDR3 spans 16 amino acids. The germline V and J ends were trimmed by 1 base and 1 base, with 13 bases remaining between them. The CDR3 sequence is CASSLGGKGENTEAFF. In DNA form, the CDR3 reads TGTGCCAGCAGCTTAGGAGGGAAGGGGGAGAACACTGAAGCTTTCTTT.

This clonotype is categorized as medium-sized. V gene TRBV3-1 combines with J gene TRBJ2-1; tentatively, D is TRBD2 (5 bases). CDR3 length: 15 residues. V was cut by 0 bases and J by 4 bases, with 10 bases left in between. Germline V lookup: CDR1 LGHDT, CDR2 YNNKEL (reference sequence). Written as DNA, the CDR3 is TGTGCCAGCAGCCAAGATGGCGGGCCTTACAATGAGCAGTTCTTC. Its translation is CASSQDGGPYNEQFF.

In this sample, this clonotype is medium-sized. Here the CDR3 reads CASSVAQGIPLHGYTF. CDR3 bases: TGTGCCAGCAGCGTAGCGCAGGGGATTCCCCTGCATGGCTACACCTTC. The chain couples TRBV9 to TRBJ1-2; D possibly corresponds to TRBD1 (6 bases). The CDR3 totals 16 residues. CDR1 SGDLS and CDR2 YYNGEE come from the germline V gene. Between the trimmed V and J ends, which lost 0 bases and 6 bases, there was a span of 18 bases.

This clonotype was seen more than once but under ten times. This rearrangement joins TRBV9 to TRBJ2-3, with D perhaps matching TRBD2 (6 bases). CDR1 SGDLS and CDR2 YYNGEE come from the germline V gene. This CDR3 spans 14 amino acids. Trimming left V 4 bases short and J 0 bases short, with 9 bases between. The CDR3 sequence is CASSIAASTDTQYF. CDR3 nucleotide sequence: TGTGCCAGCAGCATAGCGGCTAGCACAGATACGCAGTATTTT.

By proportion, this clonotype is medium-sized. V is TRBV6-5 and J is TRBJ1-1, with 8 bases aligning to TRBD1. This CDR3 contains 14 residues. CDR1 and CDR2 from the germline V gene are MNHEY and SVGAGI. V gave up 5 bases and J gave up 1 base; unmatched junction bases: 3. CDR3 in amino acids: CASSIQGGNTEAFF. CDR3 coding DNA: TGTGCCAGCAGTATACAGGGGGGGAACACTGAAGCTTTCTTT.

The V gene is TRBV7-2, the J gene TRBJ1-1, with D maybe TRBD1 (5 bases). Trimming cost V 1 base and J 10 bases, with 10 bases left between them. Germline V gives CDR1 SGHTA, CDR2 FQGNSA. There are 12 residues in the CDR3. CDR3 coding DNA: TGTGCCAGCAGCTTAGAAGGGGTATCAGCTTTCTTT. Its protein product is CASSLEGVSAFF.

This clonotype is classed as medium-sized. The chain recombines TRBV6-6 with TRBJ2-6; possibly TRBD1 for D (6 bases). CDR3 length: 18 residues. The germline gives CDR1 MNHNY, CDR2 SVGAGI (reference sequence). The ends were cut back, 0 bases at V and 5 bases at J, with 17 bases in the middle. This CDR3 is CASSYSNREFLWANVLTF. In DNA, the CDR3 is TGTGCCAGCAGTTACTCTAACAGGGAGTTTCTCTGGGCCAACGTCCTGACTTTC.

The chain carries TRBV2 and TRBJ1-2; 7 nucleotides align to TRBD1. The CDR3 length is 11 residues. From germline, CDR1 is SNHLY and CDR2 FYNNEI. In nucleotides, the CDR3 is TGTTCCCAGCAGGGGGTGGATGGCTACACCTTC. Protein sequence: CSQQGVDGYTF. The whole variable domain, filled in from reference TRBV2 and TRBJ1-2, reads EPEVTQTPSHQVTQMGQEVILRCVPISNHLYFYWYRQILGQKVEFLVSFYNNEISEKSEIFDDQFSVERPDGSNFTLKIRSTKLEDSAMYFCSQQGVDGYTFGSGTRLTVV.

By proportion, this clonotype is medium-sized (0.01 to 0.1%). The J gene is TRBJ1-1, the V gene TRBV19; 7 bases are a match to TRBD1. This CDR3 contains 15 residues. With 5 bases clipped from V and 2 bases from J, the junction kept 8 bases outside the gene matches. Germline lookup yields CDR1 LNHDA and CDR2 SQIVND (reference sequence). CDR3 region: CASSLRGVGNTEAFF. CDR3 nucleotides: TGTGCCAGTAGTCTCAGGGGGGTTGGAAACACTGAAGCTTTCTTT.

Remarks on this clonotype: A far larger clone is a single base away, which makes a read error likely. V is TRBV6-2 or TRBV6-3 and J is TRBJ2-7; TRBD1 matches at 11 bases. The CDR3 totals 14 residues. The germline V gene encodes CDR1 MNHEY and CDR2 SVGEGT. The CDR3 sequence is CVSTATGTGGEQYF. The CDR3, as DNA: TGTGTCAGCACCGCGACCGGGACAGGGGGAGAGCAGTACTTC.

CDR3 sequence (DNA): TGCGCCAGCAGTCAACCCTTCTCCTCAGGGCTCACCTACGAGCAGTACTTC. This codes for CASSQPFSSGLTYEQYF. This sequence joins TRBV23-1 and TRBJ2-7; a weak D match, TRBD1 (5 bases). TRBV23-1 is classed as an ORF, of uncertain function. This CDR3 spans 17 amino acids. Trimming stripped 2 bases from V and 2 bases from J, with 19 bases between.

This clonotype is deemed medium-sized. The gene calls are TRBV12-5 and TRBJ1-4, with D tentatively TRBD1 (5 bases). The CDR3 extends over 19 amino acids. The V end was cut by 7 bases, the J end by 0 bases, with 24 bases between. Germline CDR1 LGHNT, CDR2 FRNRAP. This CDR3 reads CASAMRVGALVATNEKLFF. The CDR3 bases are TGTGCTAGTGCTATGAGGGTAGGGGCGTTAGTTGCAACTAATGAAAAACTGTTTTTT.

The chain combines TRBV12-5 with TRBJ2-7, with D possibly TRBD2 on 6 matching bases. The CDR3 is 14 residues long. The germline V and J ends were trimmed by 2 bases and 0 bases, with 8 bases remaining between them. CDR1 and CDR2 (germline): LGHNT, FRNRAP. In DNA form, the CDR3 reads TGTGCTAGTGGTTTGTGGGGGGTCTCCTACGAGCAGTACTTC. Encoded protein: CASGLWGVSYEQYF.

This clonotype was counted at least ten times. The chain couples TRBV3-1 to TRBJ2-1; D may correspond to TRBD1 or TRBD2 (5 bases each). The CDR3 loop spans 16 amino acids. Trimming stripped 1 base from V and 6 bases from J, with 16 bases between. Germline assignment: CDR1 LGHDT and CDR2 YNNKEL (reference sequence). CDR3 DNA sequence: TGTGCCAGCAGCCAAGTATCTAGGGGACCATCCAATGAGCAGTTCTTC. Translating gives CASSQVSRGPSNEQFF.

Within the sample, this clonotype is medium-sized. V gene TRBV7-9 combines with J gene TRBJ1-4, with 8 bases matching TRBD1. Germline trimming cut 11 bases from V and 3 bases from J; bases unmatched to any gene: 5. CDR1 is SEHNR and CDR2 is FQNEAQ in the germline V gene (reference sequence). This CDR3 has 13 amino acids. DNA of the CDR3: TGTGCCTCCCAGGGGGCAGCTAATGAAAAACTGTTTTTT. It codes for CASQGAANEKLFF.

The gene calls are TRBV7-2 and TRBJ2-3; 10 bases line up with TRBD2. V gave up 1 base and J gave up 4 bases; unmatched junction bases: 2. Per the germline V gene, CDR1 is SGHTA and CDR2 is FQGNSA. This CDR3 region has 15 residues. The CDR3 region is CASSLGAGGADTQYF. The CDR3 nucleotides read TGTGCCAGCAGCTTAGGAGCGGGGGGGGCAGATACGCAGTATTTT.

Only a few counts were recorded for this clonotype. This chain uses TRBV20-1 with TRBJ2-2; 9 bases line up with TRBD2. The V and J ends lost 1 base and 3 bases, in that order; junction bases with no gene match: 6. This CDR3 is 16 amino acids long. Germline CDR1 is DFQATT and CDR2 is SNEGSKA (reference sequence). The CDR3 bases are TGCAGTGCTAGAGCCGCGGGGGGGCCCGACACCGGGGAGCTGTTTTTT. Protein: CSARAAGGPDTGELFF.